Below, 11 T cell receptor beta chains from the same sample are listed, as sequenced in a study of blood T cells in healthy people across ages. A sample-barcoded 5' primer and a J-beta primer mix were used in a second PCR of roughly 6 to 12 cycles. TCRdb fed the 5' RACE reads into MiXCR, producing one record per CDR3 protein. This sample carries roughly 1,800,000 distinct CDR3 sequences, 49% of them seen once, and the ten largest clones take roughly 2.1%. Input material: blood. The source is a woman aged 40 to 50 in good health.

The CDR3, as DNA: TGTGCCAGCAGCTTTGAGGGGGCGTGGGAGACCCAGTACTTC. Protein product: CASSFEGAWETQYF. This chain links TRBV7-2 with TRBJ2-5, with 7 positions matching TRBD1. This CDR3 comprises 14 residues. The germline V gene encodes CDR1 SGHTA and CDR2 FQGNSA. V was clipped by 3 bases and J by 5 bases; unmatched bases: 6.

The chain links TRBV4-3 to TRBJ2-1, with TRBD2 matching 9 bases. Germline V gives CDR1 LGHNA, CDR2 YSLEER. V shed 0 bases and J 7 bases; nucleotides not matched to a gene: 10. CDR3 length equals 17 residues. The CDR3 here is CASSQDRAGLALNEQFF. As DNA, the CDR3 is TGCGCCAGCAGCCAAGACCGGGCAGGACTAGCGTTAAATGAGCAGTTCTTC.

The J gene is TRBJ2-3, the V gene TRBV28; 8 nucleotides agree with TRBD2. Looked up from germline, CDR1 is MDHEN and CDR2 is SYDVKM. This CDR3 has 15 residues. Unmatched junction bases numbered 12, after V lost 7 bases and J lost 6 bases. The CDR3 here is CASTSGGAGADTQYF. The CDR3 DNA reads TGTGCCAGCACCTCGGGAGGGGCTGGTGCCGATACGCAGTATTTT.

This chain connects TRBV5-1 to TRBJ2-5, with 11 bases identical to TRBD2. The CDR3 consists of 16 residues. The germline V gene encodes CDR1 SGHRS and CDR2 YFSETQ. V lost 4 bases to trimming and J lost 4 bases; unmatched junction nucleotides: 9. CDR3 coding DNA: TGCGCCAGCAGCACAGGGACTAGCGGCCCCCGAGAGACCCAGTACTTC. The encoded protein is CASSTGTSGPRETQYF.

J is TRBJ1-1 and V is TRBV14; tentatively, D is TRBD1 (6 bases). The CDR3 sequence is 15 residues long. The germline CDR1 and CDR2 sequences are SGHDN and FVKESK. V lost 4 bases to trimming and J lost 1 base, with 13 bases between them. The CDR3 DNA follows: TGTGCCAGCAGCCCACCAACAGGGACGAACACTGAAGCTTTCTTT. It is translated as CASSPPTGTNTEAFF.

In its sample, this clonotype was seen a few times. The V call is TRBV4-2, the J call TRBJ2-3; D gene ambiguous. The germline V and J ends were trimmed by 3 bases and 1 base, with 8 bases remaining between them. There are 14 residues in the CDR3. From germline, CDR1 is LGHNA and CDR2 YNFKEQ. As DNA, the CDR3 is TGTGCCAGCAGCCAGACGCGCGGCACAGATACGCAGTATTTT. As protein: CASSQTRGTDTQYF.

This clonotype has only a few counts. This chain links TRBV7-2 with TRBJ2-7, with D tentatively TRBD1 (8 bases). CDR1 SGHTA and CDR2 FQGNSA come from the germline V gene. Trimming left V 3 bases short and J 3 bases short, with 15 bases between. This CDR3 has 15 residues. CDR3 loop: CASSFYRGEGYEQYF. The CDR3 bases are TGTGCCAGCAGCTTTTACAGGGGGGAGGGCTACGAGCAGTACTTC. The variable domain in full, with the rest retrieved from reference TRBV7-2 and TRBJ2-7, is GAGVSQSPSNKVTEKGKDVELRCDPISGHTALYWYRQSLGQGLEFLIYFQGNSAPDKSGLPSDRFSAERTGGSVSTLTIQRTQQEDSAVYLCASSFYRGEGYEQYFGPGTRLTVT.

V usage is TRBV4-3 and J usage is TRBJ2-6, with 8 bases aligning to TRBD1. The V and J ends lost 4 bases and 10 bases, in that order; junction bases with no gene match: 6. The CDR3 has 14 residues. Germline loops: CDR1 LGHNA, CDR2 YSLEER. CDR3 in amino acids: CASSPGTGLNVLTF. The CDR3 DNA reads as TGCGCCAGCAGCCCCGGGACAGGTTTGAACGTCCTGACTTTC.

This clonotype showed up just a few times. The V and J genes are TRBV15 and TRBJ2-3; D gene unclear. The germline V gene has CDR1 LNHNV and CDR2 YYDKDF (reference sequence). Trimming removed 1 base from V and 1 base from J, with 9 bases in between. The CDR3 is 15 amino acids. The CDR3: CATSRVGQGTDTQYF. DNA of the CDR3: TGTGCCACCAGCAGAGTAGGCCAAGGCACAGATACGCAGTATTTT. The full variable domain, its missing parts supplied by reference TRBV15 and TRBJ2-3, is DAMVIQNPRYQVTQFGKPVTLSCSQTLNHNVMYWYQQKSSQAPKLLFHYYDKDFNNEADTPDNFQSRRPNTSFCFLDIRSPGLGDTAMYLCATSRVGQGTDTQYFGPGTRLTVL.

This rearrangement joins TRBV28 to TRBJ2-4; 8 nucleotides agree with TRBD1. The CDR3 runs 15 residues. The ends lost 6 bases at V and 3 bases at J; junction bases unmatched: 7. Germline lookup yields CDR1 MDHEN and CDR2 SYDVKM. As DNA, the CDR3 is TGTGCCAGCAGCCGACCACAGGGGGGCAAAAACATTCAGTACTTC. This encodes CASSRPQGGKNIQYF.

Here the CDR3 reads CAISEWGDRGQRALLKQYF. The CDR3 DNA is TGTGCCATCAGTGAGTGGGGGGACAGGGGTCAACGAGCGCTTTTGAAGCAGTACTTC. The chain uses TRBV10-3 and TRBJ2-4; 10 nucleotides align to TRBD1. CDR3 length: 19 residues. J gave up 13 bases and V 1 base, and 22 bases lay outside the gene matches. CDR1 is ENHRY and CDR2 is SYGVKD in the germline V gene.